A selection of T cell receptor beta chains follows, all from one sample in a study of blood T cell repertoires in COVID-19. The assay was immunoSEQ multiplex PCR, and TCRdb's table has in-frame clones only and misses some. The table includes 74,000 or so clones, approximately 88% detected once. The sample was peripheral blood. The receptors originated from a human donor in a cohort sampled during active COVID-19. The CDR3 runs from the conserved cysteine through the conserved F or W. The order of the fields is D gene, J gene, V gene, clone size, CDR3 protein, CDR3 DNA. A D gene is named only where the DNA matches it firmly. The size of a clone is reported for some rows only, either as once, few or many, or as a class for expanded clones.

>-|TRBJ2-1|TRBV7-3|-
CASSSDSYNEQFF
TGTGCCAGCAGCTCCGACAGTTACAATGAGCAGTTCTTC
>TRBD1|TRBJ1-5|TRBV28|-
CASSAPYRGNQPQHF
TGTGCCAGCAGCGCTCCTTACAGGGGGAATCAGCCCCAGCATTTT
>-|TRBJ1-2|TRBV18|-
CASSPEKAGYGYTF
TGTGCCAGCTCACCAGAAAAGGCAGGCTATGGCTACACCTTC
>-|TRBJ1-3|TRBV5-6|-
CASSLIRGESGNTIYF
TGTGCCAGCAGCTTAATACGGGGGGAATCTGGAAACACCATATATTTT
>TRBD1|TRBJ1-2|TRBV6-6|few
CASSSTQGEGYTF
TGTGCCAGCAGCTCGACTCAGGGGGAAGGCTACACCTTC
>TRBD1|TRBJ2-1|TRBV27|-
CASSLDRTGYNEQFF
TGTGCCAGCAGTTTGGATCGGACAGGGTACAATGAGCAGTTCTTC
>TRBD1|TRBJ2-1|TRBV28|-
CASIRQGYNEQFF
TGTGCCAGCATCCGACAGGGCTACAATGAGCAGTTCTTC
>TRBD2|TRBJ2-2|TRBV7-2|once
CASLPYLAENTGELFF
TGTGCCAGTCTTCCTTATCTAGCGGAAAACACCGGGGAGCTGTTTTTT
>-|TRBJ2-3|TRBV29-1|-
CSVATSGSDTQYF
TGCAGCGTTGCGACTAGTGGTTCGGATACGCAGTATTTT
>TRBD2|TRBJ2-3|TRBV6-4|-
CASSDSSGGGTDTQYF
TGTGCCAGCAGTGACTCCAGCGGGGGGGGCACAGATACGCAGTATTTT
>TRBD2|TRBJ2-5|TRBV4-1|-
CASSLYRAGDQETQYF
TGCGCCAGCAGCCTCTACCGAGCGGGGGATCAAGAGACCCAGTACTTC
>-|TRBJ2-3|TRBV2|-
CASSLQGTDTQYF
TGTGCCAGCAGTTTACAGGGAACAGATACGCAGTATTTT
>-|TRBJ2-5|TRBV2|-
CASKFGETQYF
TGTGCCAGCAAGTTCGGGGAGACCCAGTACTTC
>TRBD2|TRBJ2-7|TRBV30|-
CAWSPLGAGSSGNEQYF
TGTGCCTGGAGCCCCCTCGGAGCGGGAAGCTCTGGGAACGAGCAGTACTTC
>TRBD2|TRBJ2-2|TRBV30|once
CACLPGLANTGELFF
TGTGCCTGCCTACCGGGACTAGCGAACACCGGGGAGCTGTTTTTT
>-|TRBJ1-1|TRBV30|-
CAWSISEAFF
TGTGCCTGGAGTATATCTGAAGCTTTCTTT
>-|TRBJ1-4|TRBV28|-
CASEGSNEKLFF
TGTGCCAGCGAAGGGAGTAATGAAAAACTGTTTTTT
>-|TRBJ1-2|TRBV4-1|-
CASSQDGAADYGYTF
TGCGCCAGCAGCCAAGATGGGGCCGCGGACTATGGCTACACCTTC
>-|TRBJ1-2|TRBV3-1/TRBV3-2|few
CASSQDFAGVGGYTF
TGTGCCAGCAGCCAAGACTTCGCAGGGGTAGGTGGCTACACCTTC
>TRBD1|TRBJ2-1|TRBV2|-
CASRGTGRNEQFF
TGTGCCAGCAGAGGGACAGGACGAAATGAGCAGTTCTTC
>-|TRBJ1-2|TRBV7-8|-
CASSLALDPQNYGYTF
TGTGCCAGCAGCTTAGCGCTAGATCCACAAAACTATGGCTACACCTTC
>-|TRBJ1-3|TRBV5-1|-
CASSLGGPGNTIYF
TGCGCCAGCAGCTTGGGGGGGCCTGGAAACACCATATATTTT
>-|TRBJ1-6|TRBV5-4|few
CASSFQGGNSPLHF
TGTGCCAGCAGCTTTCAGGGTGGTAATTCACCCCTCCACTTT
>TRBD2|TRBJ2-1|TRBV27|-
CASSPRLAGGSNEQFF
TGTGCCAGCAGTCCGCGACTAGCGGGGGGGTCGAATGAGCAGTTCTTC
>TRBD2|TRBJ2-2|TRBV28|-
CAVIKRGGGSTGELFF
TGTGCCGTCATTAAGAGGGGCGGGGGTAGCACCGGGGAGCTGTTTTTT
>-|TRBJ1-3|TRBV7-6|-
CASSPTGSGNTIYF
TGTGCCAGCAGCCCTACAGGCTCTGGAAACACCATATATTTT